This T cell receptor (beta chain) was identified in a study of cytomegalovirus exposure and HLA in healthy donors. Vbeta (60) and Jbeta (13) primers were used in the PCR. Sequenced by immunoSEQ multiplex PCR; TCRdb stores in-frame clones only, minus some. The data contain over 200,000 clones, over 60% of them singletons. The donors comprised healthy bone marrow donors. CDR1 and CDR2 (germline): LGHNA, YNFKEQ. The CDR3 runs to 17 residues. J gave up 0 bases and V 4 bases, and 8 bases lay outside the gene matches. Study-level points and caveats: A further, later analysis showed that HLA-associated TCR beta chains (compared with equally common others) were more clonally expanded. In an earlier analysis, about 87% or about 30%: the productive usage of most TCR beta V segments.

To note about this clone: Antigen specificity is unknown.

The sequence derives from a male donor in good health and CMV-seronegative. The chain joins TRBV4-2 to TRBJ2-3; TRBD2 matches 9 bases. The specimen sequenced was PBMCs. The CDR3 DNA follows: TGTGCCAGCAGCCTAACAGGGACTAGCTCTAGCACAGATACGCAGTATTTT. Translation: CASSLTGTSSSTDTQYF.